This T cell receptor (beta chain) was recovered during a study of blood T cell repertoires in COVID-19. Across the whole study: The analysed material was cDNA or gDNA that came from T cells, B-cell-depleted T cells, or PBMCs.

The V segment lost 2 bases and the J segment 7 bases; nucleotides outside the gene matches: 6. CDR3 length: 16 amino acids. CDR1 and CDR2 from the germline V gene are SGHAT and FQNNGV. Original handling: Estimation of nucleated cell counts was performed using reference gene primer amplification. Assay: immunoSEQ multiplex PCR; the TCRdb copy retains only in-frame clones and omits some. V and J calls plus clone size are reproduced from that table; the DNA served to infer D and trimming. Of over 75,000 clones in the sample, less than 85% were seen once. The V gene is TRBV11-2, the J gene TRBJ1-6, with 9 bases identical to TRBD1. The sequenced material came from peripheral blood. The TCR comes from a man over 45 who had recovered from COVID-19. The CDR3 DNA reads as TGTGCCAGCAGCTTAACCTCCGGGACAGGGAATTCACCCCTCCACTTT. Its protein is CASSLTSGTGNSPLHF. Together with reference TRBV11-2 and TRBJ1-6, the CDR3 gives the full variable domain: EAGVAQSPRYKIIEKRQSVAFWCNPISGHATLYWYQQILGQGPKLLIQFQNNGVVDDSQLPKDRFSAERLKGVDSTLKIQPAKLEDSAVYLCASSLTSGTGNSPLHFGNGTRLTVT.